This T cell receptor beta chain is drawn from a study of technical replicates of blood from a handful of donors. Trimming removed 5 bases from V and 3 bases from J, with 10 bases in between. The CDR3 loop spans 13 amino acids. Germline V lookup: CDR1 SEHNR, CDR2 FQNEAQ (reference sequence). Profiling relied on immunoSEQ multiplex PCR, and the TCRdb table lists in-frame clones only, not all of them. The sample includes some 70,000 clones, more than 75% of them seen just once. Sequenced input: PBMCs. This sequence originates from a human donor in good health. Some clones in this sample may be carry-over from other donors' samples. V gene TRBV7-9 combines with J gene TRBJ1-1, with D possibly being TRBD1 (5 bases). CDR3 residues: CASSHGGDTEAFF. The DNA for the CDR3 is TGTGCCAGCAGCCACGGGGGGGACACTGAAGCTTTCTTT. Looking up the rest from reference TRBV7-9 and TRBJ1-1 gives the full variable domain: DTGVSQNPRHKITKRGQNVTFRCDPISEHNRLYWYRQTLGQGPEFLTYFQNEAQLEKSRLLSDRFSAERPKGSFSTLEIQRTEQGDSAMYLCASSHGGDTEAFFGQGTRLTVV.